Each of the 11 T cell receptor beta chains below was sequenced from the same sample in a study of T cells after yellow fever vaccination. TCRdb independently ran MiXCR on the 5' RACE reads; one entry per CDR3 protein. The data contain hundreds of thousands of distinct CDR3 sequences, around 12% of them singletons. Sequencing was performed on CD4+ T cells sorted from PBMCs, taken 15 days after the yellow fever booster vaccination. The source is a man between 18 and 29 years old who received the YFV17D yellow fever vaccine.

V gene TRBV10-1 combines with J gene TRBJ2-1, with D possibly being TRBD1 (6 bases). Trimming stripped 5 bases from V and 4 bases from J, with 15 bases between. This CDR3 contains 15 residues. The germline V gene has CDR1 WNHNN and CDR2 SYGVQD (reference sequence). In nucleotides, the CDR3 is TGCGCCAGCAGTCACCCCGGGACACCATACAATGAGCAGTTCTTC. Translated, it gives CASSHPGTPYNEQFF.

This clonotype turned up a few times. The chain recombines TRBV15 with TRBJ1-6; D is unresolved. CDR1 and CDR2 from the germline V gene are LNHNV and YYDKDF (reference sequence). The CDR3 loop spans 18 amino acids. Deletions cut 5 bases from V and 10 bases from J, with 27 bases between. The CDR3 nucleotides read TGTGCCACCAGCGGACGACCAAACCGATTTCCGGTTATCTCACCCCTCCACTTT. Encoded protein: CATSGRPNRFPVISPLHF.

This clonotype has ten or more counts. The DNA of the CDR3 is TGCGCCAGCAGCCCAGGAATGAACACCGGGGAGCTGTTTTTT. Translating gives CASSPGMNTGELFF. V gene TRBV5-1 combines with J gene TRBJ2-2; D is unclear. CDR3 length equals 14 residues. V was pared by 4 bases and J by 1 base, with 8 bases between. CDR1 is SGHRS and CDR2 is YFSETQ in the germline V gene.

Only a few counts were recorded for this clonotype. This CDR3 reads CASSNRGGKQYF. CDR3 nucleotide sequence: TGTGCCAGCAGCAACCGGGGGGGAAAGCAGTACTTC. The V gene is TRBV21-1, the J gene TRBJ2-7; the table names TRBD2, a call not compared with the DNA. TRBV21-1 constitutes a pseudogene. The CDR3 sequence is 12 residues long.

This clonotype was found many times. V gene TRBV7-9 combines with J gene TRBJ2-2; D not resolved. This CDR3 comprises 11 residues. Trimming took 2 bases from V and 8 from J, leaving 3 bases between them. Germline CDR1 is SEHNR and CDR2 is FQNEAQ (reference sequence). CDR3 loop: CASSLSGELFF. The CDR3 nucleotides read TGTGCCAGCAGCTTATCGGGGGAGCTGTTTTTT.

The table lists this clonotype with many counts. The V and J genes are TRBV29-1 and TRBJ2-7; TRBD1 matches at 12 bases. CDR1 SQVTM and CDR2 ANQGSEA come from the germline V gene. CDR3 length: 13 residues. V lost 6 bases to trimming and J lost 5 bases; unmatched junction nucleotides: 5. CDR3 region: CSVAGQGAHEQYF. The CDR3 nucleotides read TGCAGCGTCGCGGGACAGGGGGCCCACGAGCAGTACTTC.

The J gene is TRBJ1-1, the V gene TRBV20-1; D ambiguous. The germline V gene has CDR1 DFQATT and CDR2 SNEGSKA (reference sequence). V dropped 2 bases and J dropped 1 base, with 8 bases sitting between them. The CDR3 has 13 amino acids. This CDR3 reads CSARSPGNTEAFF. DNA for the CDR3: TGCAGTGCTAGATCCCCAGGGAACACTGAAGCTTTCTTT.

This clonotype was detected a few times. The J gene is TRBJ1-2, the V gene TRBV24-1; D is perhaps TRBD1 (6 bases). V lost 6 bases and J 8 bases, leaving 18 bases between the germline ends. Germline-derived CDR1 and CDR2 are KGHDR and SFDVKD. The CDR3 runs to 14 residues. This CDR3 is CATSLSGGEGGYTF. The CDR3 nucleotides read TGTGCCACCAGTCTGTCCGGGGGCGAGGGCGGCTACACCTTC.

CDR3 nucleotide sequence: TGTGCCAGCAGCCTTCCCGGGACCTATGGCTACACCTTC. This gives the protein CASSLPGTYGYTF. The rearrangement joins TRBV3-1 to TRBJ1-2; the D gene is possibly TRBD1 (5 bases). Trimming cost V 4 bases and J 4 bases, with 10 bases left between them. This CDR3 spans 13 amino acids. Germline CDR1 reads LGHDT; CDR2 reads YNNKEL (reference sequence). The full variable domain, in which reference TRBV3-1 and TRBJ1-2 provide the parts outside the CDR3, is DTAVSQTPKYLVTQMGNDKSIKCEQNLGHDTMYWYKQDSKKFLKIMFSYNNKELIINETVPNRFSPKSPDKAHLNLHINSLELGDSAVYFCASSLPGTYGYTFGSGTRLTVV.

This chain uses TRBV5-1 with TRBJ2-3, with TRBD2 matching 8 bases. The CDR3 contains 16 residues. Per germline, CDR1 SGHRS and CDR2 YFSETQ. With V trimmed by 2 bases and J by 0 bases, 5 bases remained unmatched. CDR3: CASSFAAGVSTDTQYF. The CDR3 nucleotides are TGCGCCAGCAGCTTTGCAGCGGGGGTGAGCACAGATACGCAGTATTTT.

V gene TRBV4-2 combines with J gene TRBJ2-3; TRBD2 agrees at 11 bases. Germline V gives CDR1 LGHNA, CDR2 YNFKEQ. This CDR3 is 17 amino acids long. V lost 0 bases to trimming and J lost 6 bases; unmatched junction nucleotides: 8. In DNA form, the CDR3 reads TGTGCCAGCAGCCAAGATTACCAGCTAGCGGGGGGCGATACGCAGTATTTT. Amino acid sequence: CASSQDYQLAGGDTQYF.